The present T cell receptor (beta chain) was sequenced within a study of Graves' ophthalmopathy and Graves' hyperthyroidism. Study observations and caveats: Also, most clonotypes expanded in the thyroid above 0.001 frequency appeared in blood. Ophthalmopathy progression was predicted with around 71% sensitivity and 72% to 80% specificity.

RNA transcripts yielded amplified TCR beta CDR3 regions. RT-PCR in the first round used HTBI primers; a second-round multiplex PCR followed. Via MiXCR, TCRdb re-called the multiplex PCR reads, giving one row per CDR3 protein. This table holds 600,000 to 650,000 distinct CDR3 sequences, 22% found once. This clonotype was recorded many times. As yet, its antigen is unknown. The CDR3 covers 16 residues. Between the trimmed V and J ends, which lost 6 bases and 0 bases, there was a span of 15 bases. The chain combines TRBV12-3 or TRBV12-4 with TRBJ1-3; possible D gene TRBD1, 5 bases. The sample was peripheral blood. The origin of this receptor is a woman younger than 30 with stable Graves' hyperthyroidism. Some clones in this sample may be carry-over from other donors' samples. The chain's CDR3 is CASRKIDSISGNTIYF. The CDR3 DNA sequence: TGTGCCAGCAGAAAGATTGACAGCATCTCTGGAAACACCATATATTTT.